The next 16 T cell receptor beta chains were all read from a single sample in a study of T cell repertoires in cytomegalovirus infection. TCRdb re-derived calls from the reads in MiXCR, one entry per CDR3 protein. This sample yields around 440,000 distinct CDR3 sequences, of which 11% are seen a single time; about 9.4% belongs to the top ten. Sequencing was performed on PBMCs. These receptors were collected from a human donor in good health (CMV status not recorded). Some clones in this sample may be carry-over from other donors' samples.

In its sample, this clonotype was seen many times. The CDR3: CASSSRDTAEETQYF. CDR3 bases: TGTGCCAGCAGCTCCCGGGACACGGCAGAAGAGACCCAGTACTTC. V usage is TRBV7-9 and J usage is TRBJ2-5; weak D call: TRBD1 (6 bases). Germline values: CDR1 SEHNR, CDR2 FQNEAQ (reference sequence). The germline V and J ends were trimmed by 4 bases and 3 bases, with 15 bases remaining between them. This CDR3 spans 15 amino acids.

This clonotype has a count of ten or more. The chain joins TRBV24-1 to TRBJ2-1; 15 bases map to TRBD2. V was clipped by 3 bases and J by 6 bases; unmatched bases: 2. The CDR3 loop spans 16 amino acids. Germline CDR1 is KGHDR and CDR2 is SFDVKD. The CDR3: CATSDGLAGGPNEQFF. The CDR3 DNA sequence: TGTGCCACCAGTGATGGACTAGCGGGAGGGCCCAATGAGCAGTTCTTC.

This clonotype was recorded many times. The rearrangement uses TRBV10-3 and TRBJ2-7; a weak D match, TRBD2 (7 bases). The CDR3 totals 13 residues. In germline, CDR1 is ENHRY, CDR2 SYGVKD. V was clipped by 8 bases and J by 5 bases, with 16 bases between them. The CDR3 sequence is CAIADGGAHEQYF. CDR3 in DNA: TGTGCCATCGCCGATGGGGGGGCCCACGAGCAGTACTTC.

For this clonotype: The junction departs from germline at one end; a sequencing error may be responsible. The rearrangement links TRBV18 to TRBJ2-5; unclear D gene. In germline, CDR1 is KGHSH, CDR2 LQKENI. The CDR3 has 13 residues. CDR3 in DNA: TGTACCAGCTCACCACAAATGAGAGAGACCCAGTACTTC. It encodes CTSSPQMRETQYF.

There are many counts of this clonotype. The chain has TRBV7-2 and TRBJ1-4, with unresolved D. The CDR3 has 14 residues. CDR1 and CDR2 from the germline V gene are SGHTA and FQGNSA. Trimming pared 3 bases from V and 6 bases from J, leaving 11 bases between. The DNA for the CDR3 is TGTGCCAGCAGCTTTGCGGGGTTGGATGAAAAACTGTTTTTT. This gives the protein CASSFAGLDEKLFF.

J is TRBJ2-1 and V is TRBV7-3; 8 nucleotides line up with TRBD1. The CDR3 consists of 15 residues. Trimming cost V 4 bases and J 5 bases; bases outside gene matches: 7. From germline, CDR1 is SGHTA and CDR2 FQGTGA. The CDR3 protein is CASSWFQGAHNEQFF. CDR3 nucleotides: TGTGCCAGCAGCTGGTTCCAGGGGGCCCACAATGAGCAGTTCTTC.

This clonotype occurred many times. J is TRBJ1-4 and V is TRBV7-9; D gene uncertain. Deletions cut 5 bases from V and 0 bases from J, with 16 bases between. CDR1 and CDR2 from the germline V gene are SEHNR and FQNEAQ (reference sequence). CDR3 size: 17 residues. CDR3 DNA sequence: TGTGCCAGCAGCCTGCGAAGAGTTACCTCAACTAATGAAAAACTGTTTTTT. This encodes CASSLRRVTSTNEKLFF.

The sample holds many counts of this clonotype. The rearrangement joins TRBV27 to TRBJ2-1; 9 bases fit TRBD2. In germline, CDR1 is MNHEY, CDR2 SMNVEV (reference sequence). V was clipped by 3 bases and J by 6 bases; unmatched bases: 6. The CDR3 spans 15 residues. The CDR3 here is CASSFSGRGGNEQFF. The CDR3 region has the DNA TGTGCCAGCAGTTTTAGCGGGAGAGGGGGCAATGAGCAGTTCTTC.

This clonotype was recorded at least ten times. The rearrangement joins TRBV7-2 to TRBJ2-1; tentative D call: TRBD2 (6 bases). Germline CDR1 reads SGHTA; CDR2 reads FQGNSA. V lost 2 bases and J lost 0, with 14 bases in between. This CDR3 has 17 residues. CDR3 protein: CASSLFTSLSSYNEQFF. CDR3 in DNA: TGTGCCAGCAGCTTATTTACTAGCTTATCCTCCTACAATGAGCAGTTCTTC.

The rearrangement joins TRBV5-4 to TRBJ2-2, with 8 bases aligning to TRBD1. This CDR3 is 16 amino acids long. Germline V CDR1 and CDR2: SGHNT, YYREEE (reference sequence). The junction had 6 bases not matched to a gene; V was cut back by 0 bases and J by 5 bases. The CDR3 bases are TGTGCCAGCAGCTTGGCGAGACAGGGGTATACCGGGGAGCTGTTTTTT. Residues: CASSLARQGYTGELFF. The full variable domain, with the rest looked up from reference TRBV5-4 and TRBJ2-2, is ETGVTQSPTHLIKTRGQQVTLRCSSQSGHNTVSWYQQALGQGPQFIFQYYREEENGRGNFPPRFSGLQFPNYSSELNVNALELDDSALYLCASSLARQGYTGELFFGEGSRLTVL.

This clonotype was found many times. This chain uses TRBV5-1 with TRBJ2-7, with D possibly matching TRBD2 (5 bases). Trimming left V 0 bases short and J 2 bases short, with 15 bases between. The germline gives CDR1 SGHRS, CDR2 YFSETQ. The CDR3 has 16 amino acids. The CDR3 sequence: CASSLGPGRAAYEQYF. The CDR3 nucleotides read TGCGCCAGCAGCTTGGGACCGGGAAGGGCTGCCTACGAGCAGTACTTC.

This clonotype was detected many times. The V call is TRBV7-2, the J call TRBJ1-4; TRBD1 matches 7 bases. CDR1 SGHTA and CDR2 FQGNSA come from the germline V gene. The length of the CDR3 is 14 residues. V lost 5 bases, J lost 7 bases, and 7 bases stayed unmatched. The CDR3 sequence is CASSTGQNREKLFF. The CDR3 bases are TGTGCCAGCAGCACGGGACAGAACCGTGAAAAACTGTTTTTT.

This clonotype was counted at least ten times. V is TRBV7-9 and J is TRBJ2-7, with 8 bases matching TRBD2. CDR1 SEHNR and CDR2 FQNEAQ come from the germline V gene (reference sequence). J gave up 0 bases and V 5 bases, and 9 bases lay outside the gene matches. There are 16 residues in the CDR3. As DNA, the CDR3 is TGTGCCAGCAGCCACAAACTAGCGGCCGGCTCCTACGAGCAGTACTTC. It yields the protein CASSHKLAAGSYEQYF. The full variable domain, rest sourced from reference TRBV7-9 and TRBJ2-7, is DTGVSQNPRHKITKRGQNVTFRCDPISEHNRLYWYRQTLGQGPEFLTYFQNEAQLEKSRLLSDRFSAERPKGSFSTLEIQRTEQGDSAMYLCASSHKLAAGSYEQYFGPGTRLTVT.

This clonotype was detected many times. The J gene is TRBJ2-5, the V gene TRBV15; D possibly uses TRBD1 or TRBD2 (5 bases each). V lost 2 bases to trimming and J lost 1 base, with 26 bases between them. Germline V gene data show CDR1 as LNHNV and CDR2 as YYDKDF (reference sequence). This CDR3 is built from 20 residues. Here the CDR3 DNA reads TGTGCCACCAGCAGACGGCTCTTTGGGGGTTCCCACACCCTCCAAGAGACCCAGTACTTC. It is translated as CATSRRLFGGSHTLQETQYF.

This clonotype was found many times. CDR3 sequence reads: CASSPRDRVNQPQHF. DNA of the CDR3: TGTGCCAGCAGCCCCCGGGACAGGGTCAATCAGCCCCAGCATTTT. The J gene is TRBJ1-5, the V gene TRBV7-2; 9 bases line up with TRBD1. CDR1 is SGHTA, CDR2 FQGNSA, per germline. The V and J ends lost 5 bases and 3 bases, in that order; junction bases with no gene match: 5. CDR3 length equals 15 residues.

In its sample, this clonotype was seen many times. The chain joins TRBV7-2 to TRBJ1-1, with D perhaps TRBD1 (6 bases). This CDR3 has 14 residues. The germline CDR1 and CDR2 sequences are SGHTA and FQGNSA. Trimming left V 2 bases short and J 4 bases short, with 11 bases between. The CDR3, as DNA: TGTGCCAGCAGCTTACAGGGGTTGGGCACTGAAGCTTTCTTT. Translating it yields CASSLQGLGTEAFF.